This T cell receptor beta chain was identified in a study of type 1 and type 2 diabetes patients. On the study more broadly: T cells were magnetically sorted from PBMCs as CD4+ or CD8+ subsets.

Turning to this clonotype: Its antigen is not known.

Amplification started from genomic DNA. Multiplex PCR with 30 forward and 13 reverse primers amplified the TCR beta CDR3. One entry per CDR3 protein results from TCRdb running MiXCR on the multiplex PCR reads. The sample contains 280,000 or so distinct CDR3 sequences, roughly 44% of which appear only once. CDR1 ENHRY and CDR2 SYGVKD come from the germline V gene. The CDR3 length is 13 residues. Between the trimmed V and J ends, which lost 10 bases and 5 bases, there was a span of 14 bases. Study findings and constraints: In type 2 diabetes, highly-expanded CD4+ clones took a median about 4% of reads. V and J gene usage correlated at around 0.97 between type 2 diabetes and control samples.

The origin of this receptor is a man between 18 and 35 years old with type 2 diabetes. This chain uses TRBV10-3 with TRBJ2-2, with a weak D call TRBD2 (6 bases). Specimen: peripheral blood mononuclear cells (PBMCs). The CDR3 DNA sequence: TGTGCCAGCCGGGCCGCGGGGACCGGGGAGCTGTTTTTT. Translation: CASRAAGTGELFF.